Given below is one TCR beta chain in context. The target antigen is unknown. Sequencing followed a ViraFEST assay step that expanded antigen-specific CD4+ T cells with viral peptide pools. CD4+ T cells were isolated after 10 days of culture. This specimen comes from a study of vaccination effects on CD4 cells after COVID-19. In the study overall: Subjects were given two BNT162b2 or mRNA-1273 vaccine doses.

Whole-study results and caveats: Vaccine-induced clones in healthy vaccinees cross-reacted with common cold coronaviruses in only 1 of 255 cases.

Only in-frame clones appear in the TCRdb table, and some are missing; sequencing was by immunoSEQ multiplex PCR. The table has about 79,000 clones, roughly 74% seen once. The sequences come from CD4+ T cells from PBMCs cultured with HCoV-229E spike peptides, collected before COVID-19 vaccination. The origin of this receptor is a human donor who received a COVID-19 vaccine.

The DNA for the CDR3 is TGTGCCAGCAGCTCTCTGGGACCCAAAAATGAAAAACTGTTTTTT. Amino acids: CASSSLGPKNEKLFF. The rearrangement links TRBV5-6 to TRBJ1-4; tentative D call: TRBD1 (5 bases). The length of the CDR3 is 15 residues. V lost 3 bases and J lost 5, with 14 bases in between. In germline, CDR1 is SGHDT, CDR2 YYEEEE.